The rows below give T cell receptor beta chains drawn from one sample of a study of identical twins. TCRdb re-called the 5' RACE reads with MiXCR, one entry per CDR3 protein. The repertoire holds under 350,000 distinct CDR3 sequences, with 8% to 9.5% as singletons. This same sample was also taken into another study, of yellow fever vaccine responses in identical twins.

The specimen sequenced was CD8+ T cells sorted from blood. These TCRs come from a woman between 18 and 29 years old in good health. Both conserved end residues are part of each CDR3. The D gene is left open where the match is weak. Only some rows state a clone size, as once, few, many or a class for expanded clones.

clone_size d_call j_call v_call cdr3_aa cdr3_nt
- - TRBJ2-2 TRBV6-1 CASTKQTDTGELFF TGTGCCAGCACCAAACAGACTGACACCGGGGAGCTGTTTTTT
many - TRBJ2-7 TRBV10-3 CAISESSRDDEQYF TGTGCCATCAGTGAGTCGAGCAGGGACGACGAGCAGTACTTC
few - TRBJ1-1 TRBV2 CASSHRADGTEAFF TGTGCCAGCAGCCACAGGGCTGATGGAACTGAAGCTTTCTTT
many - TRBJ2-1 TRBV29-1 CSVVTRPDEQFF TGCAGCGTGGTTACTCGCCCGGATGAGCAGTTCTTC
few - TRBJ2-5 TRBV2 CASRGLGTQYF TGTGCCAGCAGGGGGCTGGGGACCCAGTACTTC
many TRBD1 TRBJ2-1 TRBV6-2/TRBV6-3 CASSYLGQAKYNEQFF TGTGCCAGCAGTTATCTAGGACAGGCCAAGTACAATGAGCAGTTCTTC
many - TRBJ1-1 TRBV7-9 CASSLASNWGTEAFF TGTGCCAGCAGCTTAGCCTCGAACTGGGGAACTGAAGCTTTCTTT
- TRBD2 TRBJ2-7 TRBV27 CASKSLAGGPSSYEQYF TGTGCCAGTAAGTCCCTAGCGGGCGGGCCTAGCTCCTACGAGCAGTACTTC
few - TRBJ1-1 TRBV12-3/TRBV12-4 CASSLSRGTTEAFF TGTGCCAGCAGTTTAAGTAGAGGGACGACTGAAGCTTTCTTT
- - TRBJ2-7 TRBV2 CASSESVTYEQYF TGTGCCAGCAGTGAAAGTGTTACCTACGAGCAGTACTTC
- - TRBJ2-3 TRBV6-2/TRBV6-3 CASTDRSASTDTQYF TGTGCCAGCACCGACAGGTCCGCAAGCACAGATACGCAGTATTTT
many - TRBJ2-3 TRBV10-2 CASSITGLQLDTQYF TGCGCCAGCTCTATAACGGGACTTCAGTTAGATACGCAGTATTTT
- TRBD2 TRBJ2-3 TRBV11-2 CASSFVPSGLAETPSTDTQYF TGTGCCAGCAGCTTCGTACCGAGCGGACTAGCGGAGACCCCTAGCACAGATACGCAGTATTTT
many TRBD2 TRBJ2-5 TRBV24-1 CATVAGQETQYF TGTGCCACCGTAGCGGGACAAGAGACCCAGTACTTC
few - TRBJ2-1 TRBV6-2/TRBV6-3 CASSYTFHEQFF TGTGCCAGCAGTTACACATTTCATGAGCAGTTCTTC
- - TRBJ2-1 TRBV18 CASSPLDRGGVPDNEQFF TGTGCCAGCTCACCACTAGACAGGGGAGGGGTGCCGGACAATGAGCAGTTCTTC
many - TRBJ2-7 TRBV12-3/TRBV12-4 CASSPGGSEQYF TGTGCCAGCAGCCCAGGAGGGAGCGAGCAGTACTTC
- TRBD2 TRBJ2-1 TRBV30 CAWGGVISYNEQFF TGTGCCTGGGGGGGGGTCATTTCCTACAATGAGCAGTTCTTC
many TRBD1 TRBJ2-6 TRBV12-3/TRBV12-4 CASSGTGAFSGANVLTF TGTGCCAGCAGTGGGACAGGGGCGTTCTCTGGGGCCAACGTCCTGACTTTC
many - TRBJ2-7 TRBV29-1 CSVHSVAGYEQYF TGCAGCGTCCACAGTGTGGCGGGCTACGAGCAGTACTTC
few TRBD2 TRBJ2-2 TRBV10-3 CAISERGAGLAGATGELFF TGTGCCATCAGTGAAAGGGGCGCGGGTCTAGCGGGAGCGACCGGGGAGCTGTTTTTT
- - TRBJ1-2 TRBV29-1 CSVGPPRHYGYTF TGCAGCGTGGGCCCCCCCCGGCACTATGGCTACACCTTC
many TRBD2 TRBJ2-1 TRBV13 CASSLGTSGGGPEQFF TGTGCCAGCAGCTTAGGTACTAGCGGGGGGGGTCCTGAGCAGTTCTTC
many - TRBJ2-7 TRBV5-1 CASSKESEQYF TGCGCCAGCAGTAAGGAATCCGAGCAGTACTTC
many - TRBJ2-5 TRBV20-1 CSAIWTAQYF TGCAGTGCTATCTGGACGGCCCAGTACTTC
- - TRBJ2-3 TRBV7-9 CASSPKHPDGRDTQYF TGTGCCAGCAGCCCAAAGCACCCGGACGGAAGGGATACGCAGTATTTT
- - TRBJ2-2 TRBV7-9 CASSYNLGRRAWELFF TGTGCCAGCAGCTACAACTTAGGAAGGAGGGCCTGGGAGCTGTTTTTT
many TRBD1 TRBJ2-7 TRBV12-3/TRBV12-4 CASTLGTGWVEQYF TGTGCCAGCACCCTCGGGACAGGGTGGGTCGAGCAGTACTTC
- - TRBJ2-5 TRBV20-1 CSARAPGLPGTQYF TGCAGTGCTAGAGCCCCGGGGCTGCCGGGGACCCAGTACTTC
few - TRBJ2-1 TRBV6-4 CASSDSPGAGWPDNEQFF TGTGCCAGCAGTGACTCGCCTGGGGCGGGATGGCCCGACAATGAGCAGTTCTTC
many - TRBJ2-4 TRBV4-2 CASSQGQEVGGNIQYF TGTGCCAGCAGCCAAGGACAGGAGGTAGGAGGAAACATTCAGTACTTC
many TRBD1 TRBJ1-1 TRBV20-1 CSATPTRGMNTEAFF TGCAGTGCAACTCCTACCAGGGGGATGAACACTGAAGCTTTCTTT
- - TRBJ2-7 TRBV30 CAVWRENSYEQYF TGTGCCGTGTGGAGGGAAAACTCCTACGAGCAGTACTTC
- - TRBJ2-7 TRBV6-5 CASSYYRRDSGDEQYF TGTGCCAGCAGTTACTACCGCCGGGACTCAGGGGACGAGCAGTACTTC
many TRBD1 TRBJ2-6 TRBV4-3 CASSETGGGSGANVLTF TGCGCCAGCAGCGAGACAGGGGGAGGATCTGGGGCCAACGTCCTGACTTTC
many TRBD1 TRBJ2-3 TRBV5-6 CASSLQGASTDTQYF TGTGCCAGCAGCTTGCAGGGGGCGTCCACAGATACGCAGTATTTT
few - TRBJ2-7 TRBV2 CASVGVVVDPGVDRTTEQYF TGTGCCAGCGTCGGTGTGGTTGTGGACCCAGGGGTGGATCGGACTACCGAGCAGTACTTC
- TRBD1 TRBJ2-7 TRBV20-1 CSARNGQGGEREQYF TGCAGTGCTCGCAATGGACAGGGTGGGGAGCGCGAGCAGTACTTC
few - TRBJ1-4 TRBV7-2 CASSLAGREVDEKLFF TGTGCCAGCAGCTTAGCAGGGAGAGAGGTGGATGAAAAACTGTTTTTT
- - TRBJ2-7 TRBV11-2 CASSPILSTYEQYF TGTGCCAGCAGCCCGATCCTGAGCACCTACGAGCAGTACTTC
many - TRBJ2-3 TRBV7-8 CASSAGRLADTQYF TGTGCCAGCAGCGCGGGACGACTTGCAGATACGCAGTATTTT
many - TRBJ2-7 TRBV7-9 CASSTVASYEQYF TGTGCCAGCAGTACCGTTGCCTCCTACGAGCAGTACTTC